This is a list of T cell receptor beta chains from one sample in a study of shared clonotypes between healthy human individuals. The method was immunoSEQ multiplex PCR; TCRdb's version includes in-frame clones alone and lacks a portion of them. The repertoire holds roughly 2.1 million clones, with roughly 91% as singletons. Sequencing used naive CD8+ T cells from PBMCs. Every receptor here comes from a man aged 18 to 30 in good health. Some clones in this sample may be carry-over from other donors' samples. CDR3s include the opening cysteine and the closing phenylalanine or tryptophan. D genes are given only for firm matches. Clone size is shown for a subset of rows, as once, few, many or a class of expanded clone.

j_call,clone_size,d_call,v_call,cdr3_nt,cdr3_aa
TRBJ2-5,.,.,TRBV7-9,TGTGCCAGCAGCACGCGGAAGGAGATCGCAGAGACCCAGTACTTC,CASSTRKEIAETQYF
TRBJ1-2,.,.,TRBV13,TGTGCCACTTTACTCAGGGGTTCCACCAACTATGGCTACACCTTC,CATLLRGSTNYGYTF
TRBJ2-5,.,.,TRBV7-2,TGTGCCAGCAGCTCCGCCCCGGCCGCTCTGGAGACCCAGTACTTC,CASSSAPAALETQYF
TRBJ2-3,.,.,TRBV29-1,TGCAGCCAAACGAAGGGGACCTCCAATACGCAGTATTTT,CSQTKGTSNTQYF
TRBJ2-7,.,.,TRBV10-1,TGCGCCAGCAGTGAGTCAGGAGGGAACGAGCAGTACTTC,CASSESGGNEQYF
TRBJ2-7,.,.,TRBV10-3,TGTGCCATCAGTGCAAGGGAAAGTGGGTACGAGCAGTACTTC,CAISARESGYEQYF
TRBJ2-5,.,.,TRBV9,TGTGCCAGCAGCGTAGTTGAATACCAAGAGACCCAGTACTTC,CASSVVEYQETQYF
TRBJ2-2,.,.,TRBV27,TGTGCCAGCAGTCCGTATTTCACCGGGGAGCTGTTTTTT,CASSPYFTGELFF
TRBJ2-1,.,.,TRBV4-3,TGCGCCAGCAGCCAAGATTGGGCGGGATTAAGCTCCTACAATGAGCAGTTCTTC,CASSQDWAGLSSYNEQFF
TRBJ2-2,.,.,TRBV19,TGTGCCAGTAGTATTGGTAGCCGCAGGGACGCGGGCACCGGGGAGCTGTTTTTT,CASSIGSRRDAGTGELFF
TRBJ1-1,once,.,TRBV5-6,TGTGCCAGCAGCTTAATAGGGGCCCCTGAAGCTTTCTTT,CASSLIGAPEAFF
TRBJ2-7,.,TRBD2,TRBV19,TGTGCCAGTAGTCGGACGACTAGCGGGAGCTACGAGCAGTACTTC,CASSRTTSGSYEQYF
TRBJ2-7,.,.,TRBV28,TGTGCCAGCAGTCGGAACTACGAGCAGTACTTC,CASSRNYEQYF
TRBJ2-7,.,.,TRBV9,TGTGCCAGCAGCTTCGGGGAGGACGAGCAGTACTTC,CASSFGEDEQYF
TRBJ2-5,.,TRBD1,TRBV6-1,TGTGCCAGCAGTGACCGGGGACAGGGTAGAGAGACCCAGTACTTC,CASSDRGQGRETQYF
TRBJ1-2,.,.,TRBV19,TGTGCCAGTAGAGGGCGGAGTAGCTTCTATGGCTACACCTTC,CASRGRSSFYGYTF
TRBJ1-4,.,.,TRBV7-8,TGTGCCAGCAGGCCTTATTCAACTAATGAAAAACTGTTTTTT,CASRPYSTNEKLFF
TRBJ2-7,.,.,TRBV7-8,TGTGCCAGCAGCCCGGAGTCGACGACCTACGAGCAGTACTTC,CASSPESTTYEQYF